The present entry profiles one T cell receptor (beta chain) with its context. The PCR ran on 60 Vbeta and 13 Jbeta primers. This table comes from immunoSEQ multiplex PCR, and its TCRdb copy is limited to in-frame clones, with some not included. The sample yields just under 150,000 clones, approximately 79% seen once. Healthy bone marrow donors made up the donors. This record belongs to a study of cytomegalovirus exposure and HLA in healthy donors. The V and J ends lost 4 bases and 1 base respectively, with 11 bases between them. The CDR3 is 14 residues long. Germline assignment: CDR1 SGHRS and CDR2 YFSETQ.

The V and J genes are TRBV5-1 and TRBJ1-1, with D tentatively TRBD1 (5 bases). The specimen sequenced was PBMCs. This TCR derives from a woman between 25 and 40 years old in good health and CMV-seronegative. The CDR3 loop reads CASSITGRNTEAFF. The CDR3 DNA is TGCGCCAGCAGCATTACAGGACGGAACACTGAAGCTTTCTTT. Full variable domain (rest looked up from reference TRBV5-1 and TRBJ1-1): KAGVTQTPRYLIKTRGQQVTLSCSPISGHRSVSWYQQTPGQGLQFLFEYFSETQRNKGNFPGRFSGRQFSNSRSEMNVSTLELGDSALYLCASSITGRNTEAFFGQGTRLTVV.